This T cell receptor (beta chain) was sequenced in a study of shared clonotypes between healthy human individuals. Profiled with immunoSEQ multiplex PCR; TCRdb holds only in-frame clones, not every one. The sample gives about 640,000 clones, around 72% of which show up once; about 1.8% is in the top ten. The TCR sequence derives from a woman in her twenties or thirties in good health. Sequencing was done on a sample of memory CD4+ T cells sorted from blood. The sample's subset: CD45RA-negative fraction.

In DNA, the CDR3 is TGCAGCGTTGGGCGGGAGCAGGGCAGATTTGGCTACACCTTC. Amino acid sequence: CSVGREQGRFGYTF. The chain carries TRBV29-1 and TRBJ1-2; TRBD1 might be the D (5 bases). Trimming removed 4 bases at V and 7 bases at J, with 19 bases between. This CDR3 is 14 amino acids long. From germline, CDR1 is SQVTM and CDR2 ANQGSEA.